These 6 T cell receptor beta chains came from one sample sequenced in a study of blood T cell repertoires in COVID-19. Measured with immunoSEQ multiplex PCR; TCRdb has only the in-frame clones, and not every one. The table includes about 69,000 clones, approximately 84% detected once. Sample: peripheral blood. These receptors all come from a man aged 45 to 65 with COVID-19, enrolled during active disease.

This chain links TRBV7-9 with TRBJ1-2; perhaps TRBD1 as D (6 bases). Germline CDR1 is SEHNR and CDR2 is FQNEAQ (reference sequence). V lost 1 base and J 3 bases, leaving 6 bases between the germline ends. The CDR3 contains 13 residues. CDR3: CASSLGTDYGYTF. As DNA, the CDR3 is TGTGCCAGCAGCTTAGGGACAGACTATGGCTACACCTTC.

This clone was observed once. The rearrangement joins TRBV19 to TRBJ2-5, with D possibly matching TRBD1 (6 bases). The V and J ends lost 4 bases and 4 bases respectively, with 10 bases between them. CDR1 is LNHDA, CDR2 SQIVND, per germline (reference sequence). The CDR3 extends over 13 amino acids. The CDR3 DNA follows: TGTGCCAGTAGTAGGGGGCAGGCAGAGACCCAGTACTTC. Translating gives CASSRGQAETQYF. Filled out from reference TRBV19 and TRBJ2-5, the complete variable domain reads DGGITQSPKYLFRKEGQNVTLSCEQNLNHDAMYWYRQDPGQGLRLIYYSQIVNDFQKGDIAEGYSVSREKKESFPLTVTSAQKNPTAFYLCASSRGQAETQYFGPGTRLLVL.

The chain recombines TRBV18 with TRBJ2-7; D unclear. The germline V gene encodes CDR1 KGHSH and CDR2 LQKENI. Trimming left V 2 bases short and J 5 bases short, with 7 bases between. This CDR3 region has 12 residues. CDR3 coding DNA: TGTGCCAGCTCACCATCCAGTAACGAGCAGTACTTC. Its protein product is CASSPSSNEQYF.

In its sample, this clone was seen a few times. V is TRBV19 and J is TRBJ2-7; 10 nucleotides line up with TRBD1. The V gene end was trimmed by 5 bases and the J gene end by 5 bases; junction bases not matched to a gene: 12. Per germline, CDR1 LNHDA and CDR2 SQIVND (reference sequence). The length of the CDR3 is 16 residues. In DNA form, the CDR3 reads TGTGCCAGTAGTCTACCGACCGGGACAGGGGCACACGAGCAGTACTTC. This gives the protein CASSLPTGTGAHEQYF.

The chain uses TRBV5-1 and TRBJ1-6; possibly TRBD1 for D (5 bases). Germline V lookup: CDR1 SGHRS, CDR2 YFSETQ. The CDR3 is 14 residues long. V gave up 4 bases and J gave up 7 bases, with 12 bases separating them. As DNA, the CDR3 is TGCGCCAGCAGCGGTGGGGGGTCCAATTCACCCCTCCACTTT. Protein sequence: CASSGGGSNSPLHF.

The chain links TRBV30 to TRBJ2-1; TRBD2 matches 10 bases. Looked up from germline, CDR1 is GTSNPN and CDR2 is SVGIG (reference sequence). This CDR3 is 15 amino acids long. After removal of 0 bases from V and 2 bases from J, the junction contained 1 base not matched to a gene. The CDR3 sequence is CAWSVSGGAYNEQFF. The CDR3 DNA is TGTGCCTGGAGTGTGAGCGGGGGGGCCTACAATGAGCAGTTCTTC. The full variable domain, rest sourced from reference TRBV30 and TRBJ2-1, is SQTIHQWPATLVQPVGSPLSLECTVEGTSNPNLYWYRQAAGRGLQLLFYSVGIGQISSEVPQNLSASRPQDRQFILSSKKLLLSDSGFYLCAWSVSGGAYNEQFFGPGTRLTVL.